This passage covers 13 T cell receptor beta chains from one sample sequenced in a study of T-cell reconstitution after alpha-beta-depleted transplantation in children. For TCRbeta, the library was prepared with unique molecular identifiers. TCRdb reanalysed the PCR reads using MiXCR and keeps one entry per CDR3 protein. Counted here are 600,000 or so distinct CDR3 sequences, roughly 24% occurring once; the ten biggest clones make up 14%. Sequences were derived from PBMCs, mostly from graft donor cells, sampled 360 days after TCRalphabeta/CD19-depleted stem cell transplant. All receptors derive from a boy less than two years old who had a stem cell transplant for acute myeloid leukemia, so the T cells may come from the graft donor.

This chain connects TRBV28 to TRBJ2-1; perhaps TRBD1 as D (6 bases). CDR1 MDHEN and CDR2 SYDVKM come from the germline V gene. The V and J ends lost 5 bases and 5 bases respectively, with 13 bases between them. The CDR3 is 14 residues long. The CDR3 DNA reads TGTGCCAGCAGTACCCGGGCAGGGGACAATGAGCAGTTCTTC. Residues: CASSTRAGDNEQFF.

This clonotype was counted only a few times. The chain couples TRBV20-1 to TRBJ2-6; 7 nucleotides align to TRBD1. J lost 4 bases, V lost 5 bases, and 8 bases had no gene match. Germline V gene lookup returns CDR1 DFQATT and CDR2 SNEGSKA (reference sequence). The CDR3 loop spans 15 amino acids. The CDR3 sequence is CSARQGASGANVLTF. The DNA of the CDR3 is TGCAGTGCTCGACAGGGAGCTTCGGGGGCCAACGTCCTGACTTTC.

This clonotype was found many times. This chain connects TRBV12-3 or TRBV12-4 to TRBJ1-2, with TRBD1 as a possible D gene (5 bases). Trimming took 11 bases from V and 4 from J, leaving 26 bases between them. The CDR3 consists of 16 residues. The CDR3 DNA reads as TGTGCCTGCGCAGTCCAAACTGGGGACTGGCTCTATGGCTACACCTTC. This translates into CACAVQTGDWLYGYTF.

This clonotype was recorded a few times. The chain is built from TRBV6-1 and TRBJ1-1, with no clear D. There are 14 residues in the CDR3. Per germline, CDR1 MNHNS and CDR2 SASEGT. Between the trimmed V and J ends, which lost 6 bases and 4 bases, there was a span of 15 bases. DNA for the CDR3: TGTGCCAGCAGCACCGACCTGGGAGGCACTGAAGCTTTCTTT. It is translated as CASSTDLGGTEAFF.

This clonotype was recorded at least ten times. The chain joins TRBV6-5 to TRBJ1-5; TRBD1 aligns across 9 bases. J gave up 3 bases and V 2 bases, and 2 bases lay outside the gene matches. Per germline, CDR1 MNHEY and CDR2 SVGAGI. This CDR3 region has 15 residues. The CDR3 loop reads CASSYGTGNNQPQHF. CDR3 in DNA: TGTGCCAGCAGTTACGGGACAGGGAACAATCAGCCCCAGCATTTT.

In its sample, this clonotype was seen many times. J is TRBJ1-4 and V is TRBV7-9; D uncertain. V lost 3 bases, J lost 6 bases, and 11 bases lay in between. The CDR3 loop spans 14 amino acids. Germline-derived CDR1 and CDR2 are SEHNR and FQNEAQ (reference sequence). CDR3 residues: CASSFYSVDEKLFF. In DNA, the CDR3 is TGTGCCAGCAGCTTCTACAGCGTGGATGAAAAACTGTTTTTT.

This sequence joins TRBV20-1 and TRBJ1-2; possibly TRBD1 for D (5 bases). Germline V CDR1 and CDR2: DFQATT, SNEGSKA (reference sequence). This CDR3 region has 11 residues. Trimming left V 5 bases short and J 8 bases short, with 12 bases between. Written as DNA, the CDR3 is TGCAGTGCTCTCCCCCGGGGGGGCTACACCTTC. It encodes CSALPRGGYTF.

This clonotype showed up just a few times. The CDR3: CASIRTAGDDTQYF. CDR3 sequence (DNA): TGTGCCAGCATCAGGACAGCAGGGGACGATACGCAGTATTTT. The chain recombines TRBV7-2 with TRBJ2-3, with a weak D call TRBD1 (6 bases). Germline lookup yields CDR1 SGHTA and CDR2 FQGNSA. The CDR3 spans 14 residues. Trimming took 7 bases from V and 6 from J, leaving 17 bases between them.

This clonotype was detected only a few times. This chain uses TRBV15 with TRBJ1-1, with a possible D match to TRBD1 (5 bases). The CDR3 is 13 residues long. Trimming left V 9 bases short and J 3 bases short, with 14 bases between. Germline CDR1 is LNHNV and CDR2 is YYDKDF (reference sequence). In DNA, the CDR3 is TGTGCCACGCGGCGGGGGGTGGACACTGAAGCTTTCTTT. This gives the protein CATRRGVDTEAFF.

This clonotype came up many times. The chain carries TRBV14 and TRBJ1-6; 9 nucleotides match TRBD1. From germline, CDR1 is SGHDN and CDR2 FVKESK. The CDR3 extends over 16 amino acids. Unmatched junction bases numbered 8, after V lost 4 bases and J lost 7 bases. This chain's CDR3 is CASSPQWGTGNSPLHF. CDR3 bases: TGTGCCAGCAGCCCCCAATGGGGGACAGGGAATTCACCCCTCCACTTT.

This chain joins TRBV7-9 and TRBJ1-1; D is unresolved. The ends were cut back, 4 bases at V and 0 bases at J, with 6 bases in the middle. Germline CDR1 and CDR2: SEHNR and FQNEAQ (reference sequence). This CDR3 has 13 amino acids. The CDR3 region is CASSYALNTEAFF. DNA for the CDR3: TGTGCCAGCAGCTATGCCTTGAACACTGAAGCTTTCTTT. The entire variable domain, with the rest obtained from reference TRBV7-9 and TRBJ1-1, is as follows: DTGVSQNPRHKITKRGQNVTFRCDPISEHNRLYWYRQTLGQGPEFLTYFQNEAQLEKSRLLSDRFSAERPKGSFSTLEIQRTEQGDSAMYLCASSYALNTEAFFGQGTRLTVV.

The rearrangement uses TRBV21-1 and TRBJ2-1; TRBD1, as called in the table, went unchecked against the DNA. TRBV21-1 is tagged as a pseudogene. The CDR3 length is 15 residues. In nucleotides, the CDR3 is TGTGCCAGCAGCAATCAGGGAAGCTCCTACAATGAGCAGTTCTTC. Translation: CASSNQGSSYNEQFF.

The genes are TRBV27 and TRBJ2-3; 8 positions agree with TRBD2. Unmatched junction bases numbered 7, after V lost 1 base and J lost 7 bases. Per germline, CDR1 MNHEY and CDR2 SMNVEV (reference sequence). The CDR3 consists of 15 residues. The CDR3 bases are TGTGCCAGCAGTTTATTGTCAAGCGGGGGCTATACGCAGTATTTT. It yields the protein CASSLLSSGGYTQYF.